This TCR beta chain was identified during a study of tumor and adjacent non-tumor tissue in lung cancer. Study as a whole: The patients, 10 men and 5 women, were roughly 31 to 80 with stage I to III disease. Some 3.9 million productive TCRbeta reads were obtained per sample on average. Overall study results and limits: In normal lung, the top 100 clones were significantly more dominant than in tumor.

The library came from three nested PCR rounds adapted from ARM-PCR protocols. From the multiplex PCR reads, TCRdb called clonotypes with MiXCR, one entry per CDR3 protein. The sample yields fewer than 85,000 distinct CDR3 sequences, over 75% seen once. No cell sorting was done before RNA was extracted from the tissue. This clonotype appeared once. Its antigen is still unknown. The CDR3 carries no conserved terminal phenylalanine or tryptophan, so it likely arises from a read error. Per germline, CDR1 MRHNA and CDR2 SNTAGT. The CDR3 runs 16 residues. The sample consisted of lung tumor tissue. The chain joins TRBV6-4 to TRBJ1-5; 8 bases agree with TRBD1. The sequence came from a woman between 45 and 65 years old with non-small cell lung cancer. The CDR3 reads CASSDGQGWSNQPQHS. The CDR3 DNA reads as TGTGCGAGCAGTGACGGACAGGGTTGGAGCAATCAGCCCCAGCATTCT.